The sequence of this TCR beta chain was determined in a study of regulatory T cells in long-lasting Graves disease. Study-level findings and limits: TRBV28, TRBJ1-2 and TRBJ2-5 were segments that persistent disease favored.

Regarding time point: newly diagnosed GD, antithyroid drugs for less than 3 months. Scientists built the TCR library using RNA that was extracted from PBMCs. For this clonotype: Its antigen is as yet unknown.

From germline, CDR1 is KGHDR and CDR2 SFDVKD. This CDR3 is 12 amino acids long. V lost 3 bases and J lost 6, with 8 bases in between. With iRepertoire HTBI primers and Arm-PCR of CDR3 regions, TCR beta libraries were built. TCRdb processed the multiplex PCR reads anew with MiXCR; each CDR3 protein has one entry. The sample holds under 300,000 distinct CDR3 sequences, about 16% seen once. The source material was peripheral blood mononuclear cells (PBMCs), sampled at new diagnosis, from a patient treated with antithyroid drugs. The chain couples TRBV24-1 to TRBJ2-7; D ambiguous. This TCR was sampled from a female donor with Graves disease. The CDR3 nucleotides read TGTGCCACCAGTGATGATACGCTCGAGCAGTACTTC. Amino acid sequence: CATSDDTLEQYF.